The T cell receptor beta chain under discussion was sequenced for a study of T cells in Graves' hyperthyroidism and ophthalmopathy. The source of the PBMCs was about 10 ml of fresh peripheral blood. This clonotype has a handful of counts. As yet, its antigen is unknown. The junction and the germline gene differ at one end; a read error may be behind it. RNA transcripts served as the template for amplifying TCR beta CDR3 regions. Using the HTBI primer set, a first-round RT-PCR was run on the TCR CDR3. TCRdb reprocessed the multiplex PCR reads with MiXCR, giving one entry per CDR3 protein. The profile covers 600,000 to 900,000 distinct CDR3 sequences, with about a sixth appearing a single time and under 10% taken by the ten largest. Study-wide results and caveats: Ophthalmopathy was model-predicted a median roughly 6.5 months pre-onset. Ophthalmopathy was told apart from stable hyperthyroidism by a 13 V-J model. Among clonotypes expanded in thyroid above 0.001, most were also found in blood.

The receptor was isolated from a man aged 18 to 29 with Graves' hyperthyroidism. Material: blood.

The CDR3 loop reads CTSSYSVVGPSSYNEQFF. The CDR3 coding sequence is TGTACCAGCAGTTACTCGGTGGTGGGTCCGAGCTCCTACAATGAGCAGTTCTTC. V usage is TRBV6-2 or TRBV6-3 and J usage is TRBJ2-1; D is undetermined. CDR1 and CDR2 from the germline V gene are MNHEY and SVGEGT. The CDR3 length is 18 residues.